Listed below are T cell receptor beta chains from one sample, sequenced in a study of T cell responses to AZD1222 COVID-19 vaccine. Produced via immunoSEQ multiplex PCR; TCRdb's table is partial and in-frame only. This sample carries approximately 210,000 clones, approximately 90% of them seen once, and the ten largest clones take around 3%. The specimen comprised peripheral blood, sampled 28 days after the second AZD1222 dose. The source of these receptors is an adult who received the AZD1222 COVID-19 vaccine. Each CDR3 is given with its conserved first and last residue. D genes are given only for firm matches. Size is omitted from some rows. Given values are once, few, many or a class for expanded clones.

TRBJ1-3	NA	TRBV28	NA	TGTGCCAGCAGTTTACTGGTTGCAGGGGACTTCCTCCGAAACACCATATATTTT	CASSLLVAGDFLRNTIYF
TRBJ1-4	TRBD1	TRBV28	NA	TGTGCCAGCAGGCGCACCGGACAGGGGGCGATGGGAGAAAAACTGTTTTTT	CASRRTGQGAMGEKLFF
TRBJ1-4	NA	TRBV18	NA	TGTGCCAGCTCGCTCGGGCGAGGGAGGGATGAAAAACTGTTTTTT	CASSLGRGRDEKLFF
TRBJ2-1	NA	TRBV27	NA	TGTGCCAGCAGTTTTGGGGGCAATGAGCAGTTCTTC	CASSFGGNEQFF
TRBJ1-3	TRBD1	TRBV19	NA	TGTGCCAGTAGCGAGGACAGGTCCACTGGAAACACCATATATTTT	CASSEDRSTGNTIYF
TRBJ2-7	TRBD2	TRBV20-1	NA	TGCAGTGCTATCGGGAGGAACGAGCAGTACTTC	CSAIGRNEQYF
TRBJ1-2	TRBD1	TRBV7-2	few	TGTGCCAGCAGCCCTTCCCGTACAGGGGGCGGGGGCTACACCTTC	CASSPSRTGGGGYTF
TRBJ1-2	NA	TRBV5-6	NA	TGTGCCAGCAGCCCATCGGGGGGAACCTATGGCTACACCTTC	CASSPSGGTYGYTF
TRBJ2-7	NA	TRBV28	NA	TGTGCCAGCACCTCTCAGCGAGGGGGGCGGTGGTGGTACTTC	CASTSQRGGRWWYF
TRBJ2-2	TRBD2	TRBV11-2	NA	TGTGCCAGCAGCTTATTCCTAGCGGCGAACACCGGGGAGCTGTTTTTT	CASSLFLAANTGELFF
TRBJ1-1	NA	TRBV18	NA	TGTGCCAGCTCACCATCCTTCGTTAGGTCTCTAAACACTGAAGCTTTCTTT	CASSPSFVRSLNTEAFF
TRBJ1-1	TRBD1	TRBV7-3	once	TGTGCCAGCAGCTTAGCAGGGGGCCCCACTGAAGCTTTCTTT	CASSLAGGPTEAFF
TRBJ2-7	NA	TRBV7-9	NA	TGTGCCATCGGGGGCAGAAGAACTTACGAGCAGTACTTC	CAIGGRRTYEQYF
TRBJ2-1	TRBD2	TRBV6-1	NA	TGTGCCAGCAGTGATGGAAGGACCCCGGGACTAGCAAGGAATGAGCAGTTCTTC	CASSDGRTPGLARNEQFF
TRBJ1-2	NA	TRBV19	NA	TGTGCCAGTACCCCCTGGGGGGGGGACACTCACTATGGCTACACCTTC	CASTPWGGDTHYGYTF
TRBJ2-1	TRBD2	TRBV27	NA	TGTGCCAGCAGTTTGCGGGAGTATCACAATGAGCAGTTCTTC	CASSLREYHNEQFF
TRBJ2-7	TRBD2	TRBV7-9	NA	TGTGCCAGCATCCATTCCGGGGGCGGGAGGGTCAACGAGCAGTACTTC	CASIHSGGGRVNEQYF
TRBJ1-1	NA	TRBV12-5	few	TGTGCTAGTGGTACCTATTACTGGGCTTTCTTT	CASGTYYWAFF
TRBJ2-1	NA	TRBV7-3	NA	TGTGCCAGCAGCTCAATACAGCCCCCCAATGAGCAGTTCTTC	CASSSIQPPNEQFF
TRBJ2-5	NA	TRBV5-1	NA	TGCGCCAGCAGGGAGATAGAGACCCAGTACTTC	CASREIETQYF
TRBJ1-2	NA	TRBV7-2	NA	TGTGCCAGCAGCCCTAGCGCCTCACTAGGGGACTATGGCTACACCTTC	CASSPSASLGDYGYTF
TRBJ2-7	TRBD2	TRBV29-1	NA	TGCAGCGTTGAGCTGGGACTACGCCCCCACGAGCAGTACTTC	CSVELGLRPHEQYF
TRBJ2-7	TRBD2	TRBV20-1	NA	TGCAGTGCTAGTCGGAGCGGGAGGGCCTTATCCGAGCAGTACTTC	CSASRSGRALSEQYF
TRBJ2-7	TRBD1	TRBV28	NA	TGTGCCAGCAGTTCTCCGGGACAGGGGGTCTACGAGCAGTACTTC	CASSSPGQGVYEQYF
TRBJ2-3	TRBD2	TRBV10-2	NA	TGCGCCAGCAGTGAGTCTCTAGCGGGCACAGATACGCAGTATTTT	CASSESLAGTDTQYF
TRBJ1-1	NA	TRBV7-2	NA	TGTGCCAGCAGATGGGGGGGCGAGAACACTGAAGCTTTCTTT	CASRWGGENTEAFF
TRBJ2-1	NA	TRBV7-3	NA	TGTGCCAGCAGCCTAAGGACCGCATCCTACAATGAGCAGTTCTTC	CASSLRTASYNEQFF